The clone carrying this T cell receptor beta chain was recorded many times. The record originates from a study of low-dose radiotherapy and immunotherapy resistance in tumors. Study-level background: Over 26 weeks, cohort 2 got 1 Gy every two weeks, reaching 13 Gy.

Stated time point: after trial treatment. The treatment is: LDRT plus nivolumab, ipilimumab, low-dose cyclophosphamide and aspirin (RACIN trial). As their treatment, donors received nivolumab, ipilimumab, aspirin, low-dose cyclophosphamide and low-dose radiotherapy. TRAV- and TRBV-specific primers were used for first-strand cDNA, which covered alpha and beta chains. PCR amplification of the TCRs was performed with Phusion for about 20 PCR cycles, and it relied on a constant-region primer together with a V-primer adapter. Following isolation, mRNA was amplified via in vitro transcription. TCRdb reprocessed the reads with MiXCR, giving one entry per CDR3 protein. This table holds around 60,000 distinct CDR3 sequences, about 25% found once. J gave up 8 bases and V 0 bases, and 6 bases lay outside the gene matches. This CDR3 has 14 residues. The germline gives CDR1 DFQATT, CDR2 SNEGSKA (reference sequence).

The specimen was PBMCs, collected after low-dose radiotherapy plus immunotherapy. This chain joins TRBV20-1 and TRBJ2-1; TRBD2 agrees at 8 bases. The receptor's source is a male donor with prostate cancer. The CDR3 is CSAREAGDFYEQFF. The CDR3, as DNA: TGCAGTGCTAGAGAAGCGGGAGACTTTTATGAGCAGTTCTTC.